The sequence of this TCR beta chain was determined in a study of shared clonotypes between healthy human individuals. V shed 0 bases and J shed 4 bases, with 7 bases lying between them. Germline V gene lookup returns CDR1 SGHTS and CDR2 YDEGEE. This CDR3 region has 13 residues. The table came from immunoSEQ multiplex PCR; TCRdb's copy has only in-frame clones and leaves some out. This sample has about 110,000 clones, with approximately 70% found just once. The V call is TRBV5-8, the J call TRBJ1-2; D gene unclear. The sample consisted of memory CD8+ T cells sorted from blood. Subset specified: CD45RO+ cells pooled with CCR7-negative TemRA cells. This clonotype was obtained from a woman in her 30s in good health. CDR3 region: CASSLGQFYGYTF. In DNA, the CDR3 is TGTGCCAGCAGCTTGGGACAATTCTATGGCTACACCTTC.